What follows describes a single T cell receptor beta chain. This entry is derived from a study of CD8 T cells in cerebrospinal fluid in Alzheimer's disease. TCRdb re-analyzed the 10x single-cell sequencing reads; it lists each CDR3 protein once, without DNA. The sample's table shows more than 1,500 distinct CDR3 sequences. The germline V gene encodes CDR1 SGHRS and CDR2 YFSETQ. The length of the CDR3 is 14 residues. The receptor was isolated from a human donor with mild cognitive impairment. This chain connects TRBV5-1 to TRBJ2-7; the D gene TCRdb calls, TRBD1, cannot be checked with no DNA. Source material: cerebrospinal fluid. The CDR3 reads CASRDRDGAYEQYF.